This TCR beta chain was sequenced for a study of cytomegalovirus exposure and HLA in healthy donors. PCR used 60 Vbeta primers and 13 Jbeta primers. Sequencing was performed with immunoSEQ multiplex PCR; in TCRdb, only in-frame clones are kept and a portion is missing. The sample comprises 99,000 or so clones, roughly four fifths of which are singletons, and around 3.6% rests with the top ten. V lost 5 bases, J lost 0 bases, and 11 bases lay in between. Germline values: CDR1 WNHNN, CDR2 SYGVQD (reference sequence). The CDR3 covers 15 residues. The specimen was PBMCs. This chain joins TRBV10-1 and TRBJ2-1, with D possibly TRBD2 on 5 matching bases. This receptor was obtained from a female donor in good health and CMV-seropositive. The CDR3 spells CASSPRGSSYNEQFF. CDR3 nucleotides: TGCGCCAGCAGTCCCCGGGGAAGCTCCTACAATGAGCAGTTCTTC.